This entry features one T cell receptor beta chain sequence. The record originates from a study of shared clonotypes between healthy human individuals. Using immunoSEQ multiplex PCR, the repertoire was profiled, and TCRdb retains in-frame clones only, with some absent. In the table there are some 1 million clones, roughly 70% of which are singletons. Germline V gene data show CDR1 as SEHNR and CDR2 as FQNEAQ (reference sequence). V lost 0 bases and J lost 5, with 7 bases in between. This CDR3 has 14 residues. The receptor comes from a man aged 18 to 30 in good health. This sequence joins TRBV7-9 and TRBJ1-4; no clear D. Specimen: memory CD4+ T cells sorted from blood. Subset specified: CD45RA-negative fraction. The CDR3: CASSLAGLNEKLFF. The CDR3 DNA is TGTGCCAGCAGCTTAGCAGGTTTAAATGAAAAACTGTTTTTT. Complete variable domain (other parts from reference TRBV7-9 and TRBJ1-4): DTGVSQNPRHKITKRGQNVTFRCDPISEHNRLYWYRQTLGQGPEFLTYFQNEAQLEKSRLLSDRFSAERPKGSFSTLEIQRTEQGDSAMYLCASSLAGLNEKLFFGSGTQLSVL.